The source of this T cell receptor (beta chain) is a study of beta chain features in type 1 diabetes. Every isolated RNA sample was fully reverse transcribed, so sequencing captured expressed TCRB transcripts. The table came from immunoSEQ multiplex PCR; TCRdb's copy has only in-frame clones and leaves some out. The sample records about 270,000 clones, 13% to 15% being singletons. Trimming cost V 7 bases and J 6 bases; bases outside gene matches: 5. Germline CDR1 reads MGHDK; CDR2 reads SYGVNS. CDR3 length: 12 residues. Sorting with CD45RO/CCR7/CD25/CD127/CD95/CD27 yielded naive, central memory, regulatory and stem-like memory CD4+ cells. This clone was observed a few times.

The chain has TRBV25-1 and TRBJ2-5; TRBD1 aligns across 7 bases. Sequenced input: naive CD4+ T cells from blood. The TCR originated in a woman in her thirties or forties in good health. CDR3 nucleotides: TGTGCCAGCAATAAAGGGGGCAAGACCCAGTACTTC. Protein product: CASNKGGKTQYF.